This T cell receptor beta chain was retrieved from a study of T cells in Graves' hyperthyroidism and ophthalmopathy. V lost 5 bases to trimming and J lost 3 bases; unmatched junction nucleotides: 2. CDR1 SGHTA and CDR2 FQGNSA come from the germline V gene. This CDR3 is 13 amino acids long. This clonotype was recorded many times. It was considered stable Graves' hyperthyroidism when ophthalmopathy did not progress within 18 months. Diagnoses rested on clinical symptoms, serum thyroxine and TRAb, thyroid ultrasound and orbital computed tomography. PBMCs stemmed from around 10 ml fresh peripheral blood. RNA transcripts yielded amplified TCR beta CDR3 regions. The HTBI set primed first-round TCR CDR3 RT-PCR. TCRdb re-derived calls from the multiplex PCR reads in MiXCR, one entry per CDR3 protein. The data show over 300,000 distinct CDR3 sequences, with 14% seen just once and roughly 11% held by the top ten.

Material: blood. This chain links TRBV7-2 with TRBJ2-7; 9 nucleotides match TRBD1. The sequence was collected from a woman aged 55-70 years with Graves' hyperthyroidism. The CDR3 region has the DNA TGTGCCAGCAGCACGACAGGGGGCTACGAGCAGTACTTC. As protein: CASSTTGGYEQYF. Filled out from reference TRBV7-2 and TRBJ2-7, the complete variable domain reads GAGVSQSPSNKVTEKGKDVELRCDPISGHTALYWYRQSLGQGLEFLIYFQGNSAPDKSGLPSDRFSAERTGGSVSTLTIQRTQQEDSAVYLCASSTTGGYEQYFGPGTRLTVT.